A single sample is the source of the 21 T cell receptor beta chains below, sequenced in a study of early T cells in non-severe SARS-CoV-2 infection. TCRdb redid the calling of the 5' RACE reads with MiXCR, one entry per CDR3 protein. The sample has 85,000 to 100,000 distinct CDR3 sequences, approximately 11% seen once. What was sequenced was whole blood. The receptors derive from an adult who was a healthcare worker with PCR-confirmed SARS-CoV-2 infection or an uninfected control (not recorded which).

This CDR3 is CASGTIVNTGELFF. The CDR3 DNA is TGTGCCAGCGGGACTATTGTGAACACCGGGGAGCTGTTTTTT. The chain carries TRBV7-9 and TRBJ2-2, with 7 nucleotides matching TRBD2. The germline CDR1 and CDR2 sequences are SEHNR and FQNEAQ (reference sequence). V lost 8 bases to trimming and J lost 1 base; unmatched junction nucleotides: 4. The CDR3 runs 14 residues.

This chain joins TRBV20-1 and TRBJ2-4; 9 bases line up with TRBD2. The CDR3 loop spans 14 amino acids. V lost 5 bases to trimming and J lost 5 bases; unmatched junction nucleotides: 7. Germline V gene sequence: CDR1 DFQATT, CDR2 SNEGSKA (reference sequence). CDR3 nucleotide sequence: TGCAGTGCTGCTAATAGCGGGGGTGAAAACATTCAGTACTTC. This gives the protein CSAANSGGENIQYF.

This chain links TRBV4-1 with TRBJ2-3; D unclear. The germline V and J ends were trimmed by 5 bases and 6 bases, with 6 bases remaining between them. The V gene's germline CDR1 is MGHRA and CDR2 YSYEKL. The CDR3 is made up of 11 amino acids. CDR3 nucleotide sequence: TGCGCCAGCAGCGCACGGGATACGCAGTATTTT. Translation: CASSARDTQYF.

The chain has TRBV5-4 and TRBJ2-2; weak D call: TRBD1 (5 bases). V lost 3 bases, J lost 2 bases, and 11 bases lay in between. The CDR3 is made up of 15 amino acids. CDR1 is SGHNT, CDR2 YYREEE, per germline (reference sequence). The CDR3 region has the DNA TGTGCCAGCAGCTCCAGACAGATTAACACCGGGGAGCTGTTTTTT. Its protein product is CASSSRQINTGELFF. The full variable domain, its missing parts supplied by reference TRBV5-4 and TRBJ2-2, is ETGVTQSPTHLIKTRGQQVTLRCSSQSGHNTVSWYQQALGQGPQFIFQYYREEENGRGNFPPRFSGLQFPNYSSELNVNALELDDSALYLCASSSRQINTGELFFGEGSRLTVL.

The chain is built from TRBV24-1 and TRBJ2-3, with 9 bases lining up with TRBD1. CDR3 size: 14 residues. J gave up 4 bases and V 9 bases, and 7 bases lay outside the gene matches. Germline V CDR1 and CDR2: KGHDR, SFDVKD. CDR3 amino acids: CATGDRVGADTQYF. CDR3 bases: TGTGCCACCGGGGACAGGGTAGGCGCAGATACGCAGTATTTT.

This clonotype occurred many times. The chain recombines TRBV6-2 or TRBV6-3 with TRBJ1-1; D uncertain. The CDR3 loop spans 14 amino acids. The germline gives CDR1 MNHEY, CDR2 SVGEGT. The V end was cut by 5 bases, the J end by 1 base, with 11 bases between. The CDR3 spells CASSLPLPNTEAFF. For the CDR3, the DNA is TGTGCCAGCAGTCTGCCTCTACCGAACACTGAAGCTTTCTTT.

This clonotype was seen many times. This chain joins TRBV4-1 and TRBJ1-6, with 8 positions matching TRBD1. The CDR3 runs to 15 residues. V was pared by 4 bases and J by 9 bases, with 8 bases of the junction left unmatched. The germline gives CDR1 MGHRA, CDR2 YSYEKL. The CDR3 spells CASSLRTGSFSPLHF. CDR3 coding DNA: TGCGCCAGCAGCCTACGGACAGGGTCGTTTTCACCCCTCCACTTT.

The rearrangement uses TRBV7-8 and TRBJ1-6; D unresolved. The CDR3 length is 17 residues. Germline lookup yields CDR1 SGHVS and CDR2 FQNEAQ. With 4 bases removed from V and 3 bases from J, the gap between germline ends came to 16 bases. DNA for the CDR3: TGTGCCAGCAGCTCCGCTAGATTCCAGCTCTATAATTCACCCCTCCACTTT. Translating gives CASSSARFQLYNSPLHF.

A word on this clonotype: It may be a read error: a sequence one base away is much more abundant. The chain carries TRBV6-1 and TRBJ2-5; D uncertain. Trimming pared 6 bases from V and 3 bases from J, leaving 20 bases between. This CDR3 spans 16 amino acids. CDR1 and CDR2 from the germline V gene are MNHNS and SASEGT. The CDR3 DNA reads TGTGCCAGCAGCGCCCAACCGGAAGGGTTGGAAGAGACCCAGTACTTC. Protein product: CASSAQPEGLEETQYF.

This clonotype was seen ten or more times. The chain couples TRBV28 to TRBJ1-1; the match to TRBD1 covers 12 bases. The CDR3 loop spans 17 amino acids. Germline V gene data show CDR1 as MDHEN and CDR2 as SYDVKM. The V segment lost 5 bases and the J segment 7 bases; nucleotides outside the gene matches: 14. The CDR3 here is CASSTPGTGGGFREAFF. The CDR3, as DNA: TGTGCCAGCAGTACACCCGGGACAGGGGGCGGATTTCGTGAAGCTTTCTTT. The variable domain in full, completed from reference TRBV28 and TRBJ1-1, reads DVKVTQSSRYLVKRTGEKVFLECVQDMDHENMFWYRQDPGLGLRLIYFSYDVKMKEKGDIPEGYSVSREKKERFSLILESASTNQTSMYLCASSTPGTGGGFREAFFGQGTRLTVV.

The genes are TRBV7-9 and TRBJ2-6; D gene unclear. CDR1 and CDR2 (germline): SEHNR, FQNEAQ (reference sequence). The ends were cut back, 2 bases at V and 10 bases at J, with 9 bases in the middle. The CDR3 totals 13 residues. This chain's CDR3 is CASSLMVRNVLTF. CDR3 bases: TGTGCCAGCAGCTTAATGGTCCGGAACGTCCTGACTTTC.

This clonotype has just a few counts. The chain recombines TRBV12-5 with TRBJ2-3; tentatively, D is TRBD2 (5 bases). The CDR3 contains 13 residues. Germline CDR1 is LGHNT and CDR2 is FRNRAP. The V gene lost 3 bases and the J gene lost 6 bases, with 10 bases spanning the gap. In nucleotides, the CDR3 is TGTGCTAGTGGTTTACGGGGTACGGATACGCAGTATTTT. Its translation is CASGLRGTDTQYF.

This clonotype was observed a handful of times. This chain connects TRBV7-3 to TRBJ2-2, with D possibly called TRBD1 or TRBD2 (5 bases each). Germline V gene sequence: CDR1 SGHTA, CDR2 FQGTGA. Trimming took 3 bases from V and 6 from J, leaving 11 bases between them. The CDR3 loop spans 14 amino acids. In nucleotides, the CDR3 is TGTGCCAGCAGCTTTGGGGGAACGGCCGGGGAGCTGTTTTTT. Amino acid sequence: CASSFGGTAGELFF.

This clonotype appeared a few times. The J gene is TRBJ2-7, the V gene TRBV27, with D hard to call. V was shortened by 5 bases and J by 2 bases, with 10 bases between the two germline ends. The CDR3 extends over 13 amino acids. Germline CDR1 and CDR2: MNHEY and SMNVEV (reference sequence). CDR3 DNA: TGTGCCAGCAGTCGAAGCCCTACCTACGAGCAGTACTTC. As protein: CASSRSPTYEQYF.

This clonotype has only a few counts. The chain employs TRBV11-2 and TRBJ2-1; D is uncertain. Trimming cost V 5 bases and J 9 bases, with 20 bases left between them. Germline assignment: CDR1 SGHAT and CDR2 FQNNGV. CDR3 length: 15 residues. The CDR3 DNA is TGTGCCAGCAGCCCAGCGTGGATGGGGATTGGTGAGCAGTTCTTC. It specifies CASSPAWMGIGEQFF. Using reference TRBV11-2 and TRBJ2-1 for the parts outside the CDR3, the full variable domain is EAGVAQSPRYKIIEKRQSVAFWCNPISGHATLYWYQQILGQGPKLLIQFQNNGVVDDSQLPKDRFSAERLKGVDSTLKIQPAKLEDSAVYLCASSPAWMGIGEQFFGPGTRLTVL.

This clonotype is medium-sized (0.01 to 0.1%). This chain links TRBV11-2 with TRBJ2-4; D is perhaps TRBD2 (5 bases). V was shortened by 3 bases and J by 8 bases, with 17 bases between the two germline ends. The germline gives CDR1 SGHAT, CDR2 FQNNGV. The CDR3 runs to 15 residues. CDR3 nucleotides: TGTGCCAGCAGCTTGAGATATGGAGAGGAGGACATTCAGTACTTC. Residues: CASSLRYGEEDIQYF.

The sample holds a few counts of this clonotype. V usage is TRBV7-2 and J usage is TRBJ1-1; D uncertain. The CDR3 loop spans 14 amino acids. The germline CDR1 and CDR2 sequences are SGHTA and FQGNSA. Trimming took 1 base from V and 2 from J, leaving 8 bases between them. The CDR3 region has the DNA TGTGCCAGCAGCTTAGTACCCGATAACACTGAAGCTTTCTTT. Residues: CASSLVPDNTEAFF.

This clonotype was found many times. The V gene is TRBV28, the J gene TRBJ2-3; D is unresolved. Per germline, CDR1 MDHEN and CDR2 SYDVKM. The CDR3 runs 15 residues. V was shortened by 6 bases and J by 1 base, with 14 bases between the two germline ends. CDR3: CASRPQIGGTDTQYF. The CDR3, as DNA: TGTGCCAGCAGGCCCCAGATAGGAGGCACAGATACGCAGTATTTT.

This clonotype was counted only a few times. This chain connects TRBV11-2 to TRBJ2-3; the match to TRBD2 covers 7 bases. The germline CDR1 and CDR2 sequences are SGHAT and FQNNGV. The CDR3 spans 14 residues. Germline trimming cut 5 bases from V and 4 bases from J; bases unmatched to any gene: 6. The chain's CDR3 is CASSAQREPDTQYF. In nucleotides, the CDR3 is TGTGCCAGCAGCGCGCAGCGGGAACCAGATACGCAGTATTTT.

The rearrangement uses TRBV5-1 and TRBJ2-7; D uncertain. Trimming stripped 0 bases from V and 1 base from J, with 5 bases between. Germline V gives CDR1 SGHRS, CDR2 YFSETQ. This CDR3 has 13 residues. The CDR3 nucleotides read TGCGCCAGCAGCTTGGACTTGTCCTACGAGCAGTACTTC. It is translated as CASSLDLSYEQYF.

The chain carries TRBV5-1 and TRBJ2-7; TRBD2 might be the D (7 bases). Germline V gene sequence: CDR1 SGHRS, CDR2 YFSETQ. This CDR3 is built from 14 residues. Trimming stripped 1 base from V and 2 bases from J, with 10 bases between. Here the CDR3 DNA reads TGCGCCAGCAGCTTGCGGGGGGACACCTACGAGCAGTACTTC. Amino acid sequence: CASSLRGDTYEQYF.